This TCR beta chain derives from a study of cytomegalovirus exposure and HLA in healthy donors. The PCR had 60 Vbeta and 13 Jbeta primers. Measured with immunoSEQ multiplex PCR; TCRdb has only the in-frame clones, and not every one. In the table there are over 150,000 clones, 80% to 85% of which are singletons. J gave up 0 bases and V 6 bases, and 9 bases lay outside the gene matches. Germline V gives CDR1 SGHTA, CDR2 FQGNSA. The CDR3 consists of 17 residues. This receptor was obtained from a male donor in good health and CMV-seropositive. The sample consisted of PBMCs. V gene TRBV7-2 combines with J gene TRBJ1-3; TRBD1 aligns across 9 bases. CDR3 sequence reads: CASSQNRGPASGNTIYF. The CDR3 DNA reads TGTGCCAGCAGTCAAAACAGGGGGCCGGCCTCTGGAAACACCATATATTTT.